The following is a TCR beta chain sequence with its context. The antigen is unknown. This CDR3 spans 15 amino acids. Germline V lookup: CDR1 PRHDT, CDR2 FYEKMQ (reference sequence). J was trimmed by 5 bases and V by 4 bases; bases with no gene match: 6. The data belong to a study of T cell responses to AZD1222 COVID-19 vaccine. Points from the study as a whole: Baseline testing showed seropositivity in only 5 or 6 AZD1222 recipients. Repertoires were obtained solely post-peak T cell response. Nearly half of the spike-specific TCRs reportedly recognize variant regions that carry no mutations. Clonal diversity was possibly underestimated, and white British individuals and females predominated among donors.

Libraries were prepared by immunoSEQ multiplex PCR; TCRdb keeps only in-frame clonotypes and omits some of them. The table has 95,000 to 130,000 clones, 70% to 90% seen once. The chain employs TRBV13 and TRBJ1-2; 11 nucleotides line up with TRBD1. The sequence derives from an adult in good health. The sample consisted of peripheral blood, taken on day 0 of MenACWY control vaccination. The CDR3 region has the DNA TGTGCCAGCAGCTCAGGACAGGGGGCCTCTTATGGCTACACCTTC. It is translated as CASSSGQGASYGYTF. Looking up the rest from reference TRBV13 and TRBJ1-2 gives the full variable domain: AAGVIQSPRHLIKEKRETATLKCYPIPRHDTVYWYQQGPGQDPQFLISFYEKMQSDKGSIPDRFSAQQFSDYHSELNMSSLELGDSALYFCASSSGQGASYGYTFGSGTRLTVV.